Listed here are 19 T cell receptor beta chains from one sample, sequenced in a study of cytomegalovirus exposure and HLA in healthy donors. The PCR contained 60 Vbeta and 13 Jbeta primers. TCRdb's table, derived via immunoSEQ multiplex PCR, lists solely in-frame clones and lacks some. The data hold more than 140,000 clones, with roughly 77% observed a single time. Sequenced sample: PBMCs. The source is a man in his forties or fifties in good health and CMV-seronegative.

In this sample, this clone turned up a few times. The gene calls are TRBV5-1 and TRBJ2-3, with D possibly matching TRBD2 (6 bases). Germline lookup yields CDR1 SGHRS and CDR2 YFSETQ. Trimming left V 5 bases short and J 2 bases short, with 15 bases between. The CDR3 spans 15 residues. The chain's CDR3 is CASRSTGSLTDTQYF. CDR3 nucleotides: TGCGCCAGCAGAAGTACCGGGAGCCTCACAGATACGCAGTATTTT.

V and J are TRBV6-5 and TRBJ2-3; D gene uncertain. Germline-derived CDR1 and CDR2 are MNHEY and SVGAGI. The CDR3 runs to 15 residues. V was cut by 0 bases and J by 0 bases, with 7 bases left in between. Here the CDR3 reads CASSYSSASTDTQYF. In DNA form, the CDR3 reads TGTGCCAGCAGTTACTCCAGTGCTAGCACAGATACGCAGTATTTT.

The chain employs TRBV9 and TRBJ1-6, with D unclear. Germline V gives CDR1 SGDLS, CDR2 YYNGEE. CDR3 size: 15 residues. With 0 bases removed from V and 3 bases from J, the gap between germline ends came to 7 bases. The CDR3 sequence: CASSVDSNYNSPLHF. The CDR3 nucleotides read TGTGCCAGCAGCGTAGACTCTAACTATAATTCACCCCTCCACTTT.

This chain connects TRBV7-2 to TRBJ2-1, with D perhaps matching TRBD2 (6 bases). Between the trimmed V and J ends, which lost 5 bases and 6 bases, there was a span of 11 bases. The CDR3 spans 13 residues. From germline, CDR1 is SGHTA and CDR2 FQGNSA. For the CDR3, the DNA is TGTGCCAGCAGCCAAGCGGGTTCCAATGAGCAGTTCTTC. It encodes CASSQAGSNEQFF.

The chain has TRBV9 and TRBJ2-2; TRBD2 agrees at 8 bases. From germline, CDR1 is SGDLS and CDR2 YYNGEE. The CDR3 extends over 16 amino acids. The V gene end was trimmed by 1 base and the J gene end by 8 bases; junction bases not matched to a gene: 10. CDR3 DNA sequence: TGTGCCAGCAGCGTATCGGGACTAGGGGGGCTTGGGGAGCTGTTTTTT. Translating it yields CASSVSGLGGLGELFF.

The gene calls are TRBV27 and TRBJ1-2, with 7 bases that match TRBD1. This CDR3 spans 16 amino acids. In germline, CDR1 is MNHEY, CDR2 SMNVEV (reference sequence). Trimming took 3 bases from V and 0 from J; bases not matched to a gene: 7. Written as DNA, the CDR3 is TGTGCCAGCAGTTTGTCCGGGACAGCAGCTAACTATGGCTACACCTTC. Its protein product is CASSLSGTAANYGYTF.

V is TRBV28 and J is TRBJ2-2; TRBD1 matches 7 bases. The germline gives CDR1 MDHEN, CDR2 SYDVKM. Unmatched junction bases numbered 13, after V lost 5 bases and J lost 4 bases. The CDR3 consists of 17 residues. CDR3 DNA sequence: TGTGCCAGCAGTCCCCTGATAGAGGGGGCCGCCACCGGGGAGCTGTTTTTT. Amino acid sequence: CASSPLIEGAATGELFF. Full variable domain (outside the CDR3, taken from reference TRBV28 and TRBJ2-2): DVKVTQSSRYLVKRTGEKVFLECVQDMDHENMFWYRQDPGLGLRLIYFSYDVKMKEKGDIPEGYSVSREKKERFSLILESASTNQTSMYLCASSPLIEGAATGELFFGEGSRLTVL.

The CDR3 DNA is TGTGCCAGCAGCTTAGTTTTTTCGGCAGGGGGCACAGATACGCAGTATTTT. Its translation is CASSLVFSAGGTDTQYF. The rearrangement links TRBV7-6 to TRBJ2-3, with D possibly TRBD1 on 6 matching bases. The germline V gene has CDR1 SGHVS and CDR2 FNYEAQ. The CDR3 extends over 17 amino acids. With 1 base removed from V and 1 base from J, the gap between germline ends came to 15 bases. Using reference TRBV7-6 and TRBJ2-3 for the parts outside the CDR3, the full variable domain is GAGVSQSPRYKVTKRGQDVALRCDPISGHVSLYWYRQALGQGPEFLTYFNYEAQQDKSGLPNDRFSAERPEGSISTLTIQRTEQRDSAMYRCASSLVFSAGGTDTQYFGPGTRLTVL.

As regards this clone: This specimen includes other DNA sequences encoding the same CDR3. V gene TRBV18 combines with J gene TRBJ1-5; D ambiguous. V shed 3 bases and J shed 2 bases, with 8 bases lying between them. This CDR3 has 14 residues. Germline V gene sequence: CDR1 KGHSH, CDR2 LQKENI. The CDR3 DNA follows: TGTGCCAGCTCACCGGATCAGGGCAATCAGCCCCAGCATTTT. This gives the protein CASSPDQGNQPQHF.

This clone was seen just once. The V and J genes are TRBV6-5 and TRBJ2-3, with 7 bases aligning to TRBD1. V lost 4 bases and J lost 5; bases outside the gene matches: 12. The CDR3 is made up of 16 amino acids. Germline lookup yields CDR1 MNHEY and CDR2 SVGAGI. CDR3 residues: CASSSDRFGRLDTQYF. CDR3 DNA: TGTGCCAGCAGTTCGGACAGGTTTGGACGTTTAGATACGCAGTATTTT.

A single count supports this clone. The V call is TRBV14, the J call TRBJ2-1; 10 nucleotides align to TRBD1. Germline-derived CDR1 and CDR2 are SGHDN and FVKESK. The CDR3 totals 17 residues. V was clipped by 3 bases and J by 4 bases; unmatched bases: 9. The CDR3 spells CASSQALGQGKYNEQFF. In DNA, the CDR3 is TGTGCCAGCAGCCAGGCCCTGGGACAGGGGAAATACAATGAGCAGTTCTTC.

The chain carries TRBV4-2 and TRBJ2-7; a weak D match, TRBD1 (5 bases). CDR3 size: 15 residues. Germline V gene data show CDR1 as LGHNA and CDR2 as YNFKEQ. The V end lost 0 bases, the J end lost 4 bases, and 13 bases lay between the germline ends. CDR3 DNA sequence: TGTGCCAGCAGCCAAGATCACCAGGGTCCATACGAGCAGTACTTC. It encodes CASSQDHQGPYEQYF.

Here the CDR3 reads CASSGWTLAKNIQYF. CDR3 sequence (DNA): TGTGCCAGCAGTGGATGGACTTTAGCCAAAAACATTCAGTACTTC. The gene calls are TRBV6-1 and TRBJ2-4; possibly TRBD2 for D (5 bases). This CDR3 region has 15 residues. The germline gives CDR1 MNHNS, CDR2 SASEGT. Trimming pared 4 bases from V and 0 bases from J, leaving 10 bases between.

The J gene is TRBJ2-7, the V gene TRBV5-1; 11 bases align to TRBD1. CDR1 and CDR2 (germline): SGHRS, YFSETQ. With V trimmed by 0 bases and J by 1 base, 6 bases remained unmatched. The CDR3 is 17 amino acids. CDR3 protein: CASSLGRTGGLSYEQYF. The CDR3 DNA reads TGCGCCAGCAGCTTGGGTCGGACAGGGGGCCTATCCTACGAGCAGTACTTC.

The chain employs TRBV9 and TRBJ2-2, with D possibly TRBD2 on 5 matching bases. In germline, CDR1 is SGDLS, CDR2 YYNGEE. The CDR3 extends over 15 amino acids. V was cut by 0 bases and J by 4 bases, with 10 bases left in between. CDR3 loop: CASSVEGRSTGELFF. The CDR3 bases are TGTGCCAGCAGCGTAGAAGGGAGAAGCACCGGGGAGCTGTTTTTT.

The gene calls are TRBV7-9 and TRBJ2-5; 8 nucleotides agree with TRBD2. The V gene end was trimmed by 6 bases and the J gene end by 0 bases; junction bases not matched to a gene: 15. The length of the CDR3 is 18 residues. Per the germline V gene, CDR1 is SEHNR and CDR2 is FQNEAQ (reference sequence). CDR3 region: CASRTAGGVLADQETQYF. The CDR3 DNA follows: TGTGCCAGCAGAACGGCGGGGGGCGTACTAGCGGACCAAGAGACCCAGTACTTC. Full variable domain (missing parts from reference TRBV7-9 and TRBJ2-5): DTGVSQNPRHKITKRGQNVTFRCDPISEHNRLYWYRQTLGQGPEFLTYFQNEAQLEKSRLLSDRFSAERPKGSFSTLEIQRTEQGDSAMYLCASRTAGGVLADQETQYFGPGTRLLVL.

The chain employs TRBV19 and TRBJ1-5; TRBD1 might be the D (5 bases). V dropped 5 bases and J dropped 1 base, with 15 bases sitting between them. The CDR3 contains 16 residues. Germline loops: CDR1 LNHDA, CDR2 SQIVND (reference sequence). CDR3 sequence reads: CASSRQPGLSNQPQHF. CDR3 nucleotide sequence: TGTGCCAGTAGTCGACAACCGGGACTGAGCAATCAGCCCCAGCATTTT.

This rearrangement joins TRBV4-1 to TRBJ2-3; no definite D call. CDR3 length: 16 amino acids. The germline V gene encodes CDR1 MGHRA and CDR2 YSYEKL. Trimming cost V 0 bases and J 0 bases, with 10 bases left between them. As DNA, the CDR3 is TGCGCCAGCAGCCAAGATCGAGGCGGTAGCACAGATACGCAGTATTTT. Residues: CASSQDRGGSTDTQYF.

The CDR3 region has the DNA TGCGCCAGCAGCTTGAAGACGGTAGGAGGGGGCCAAGGGGAAAAACTGTTTTTT. This sequence encodes CASSLKTVGGGQGEKLFF. The rearrangement links TRBV5-1 to TRBJ1-4, with TRBD1 matching 7 bases. Unmatched junction bases numbered 17, after V lost 1 base and J lost 8 bases. This CDR3 has 18 residues. In germline, CDR1 is SGHRS, CDR2 YFSETQ.